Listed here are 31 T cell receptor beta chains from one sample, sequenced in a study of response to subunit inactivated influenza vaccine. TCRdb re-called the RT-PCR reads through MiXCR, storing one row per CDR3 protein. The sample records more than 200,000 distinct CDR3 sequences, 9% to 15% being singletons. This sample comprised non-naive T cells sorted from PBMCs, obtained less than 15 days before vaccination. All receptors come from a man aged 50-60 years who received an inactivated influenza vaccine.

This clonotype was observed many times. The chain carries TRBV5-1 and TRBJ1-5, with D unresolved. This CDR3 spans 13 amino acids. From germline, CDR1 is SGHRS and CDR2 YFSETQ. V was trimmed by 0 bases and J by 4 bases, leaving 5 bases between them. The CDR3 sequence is CASSLVGNQPQHF. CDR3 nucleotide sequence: TGCGCCAGCAGCTTGGTGGGGAATCAGCCCCAGCATTTT. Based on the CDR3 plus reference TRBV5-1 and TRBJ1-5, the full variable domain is KAGVTQTPRYLIKTRGQQVTLSCSPISGHRSVSWYQQTPGQGLQFLFEYFSETQRNKGNFPGRFSGRQFSNSRSEMNVSTLELGDSALYLCASSLVGNQPQHFGDGTRLSIL.

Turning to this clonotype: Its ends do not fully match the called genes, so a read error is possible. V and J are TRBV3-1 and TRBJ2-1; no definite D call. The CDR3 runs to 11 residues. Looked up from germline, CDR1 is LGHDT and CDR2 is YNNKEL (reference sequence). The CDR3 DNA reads TGTGCCAGCAGCCAAGTGGGCAGCCGTGTCTTC. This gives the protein CASSQVGSRVF.

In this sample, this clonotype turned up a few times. CDR3 sequence reads: CASSVVGGPNTGELFF. The CDR3 DNA reads as TGTGCCAGCAGCGTAGTCGGGGGCCCAAACACCGGGGAGCTGTTTTTT. The chain uses TRBV9 and TRBJ2-2; D may correspond to TRBD1 or TRBD2 (6 bases each). This CDR3 comprises 16 residues. In germline, CDR1 is SGDLS, CDR2 YYNGEE. The V end lost 0 bases, the J end lost 2 bases, and 11 bases lay between the germline ends.

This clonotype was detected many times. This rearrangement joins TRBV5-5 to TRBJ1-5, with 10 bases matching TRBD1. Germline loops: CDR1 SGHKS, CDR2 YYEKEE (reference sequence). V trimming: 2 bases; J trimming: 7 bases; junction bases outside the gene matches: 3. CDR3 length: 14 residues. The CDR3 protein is CASSFRDRGQPQHF. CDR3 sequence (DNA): TGTGCCAGCAGCTTCCGGGACAGGGGACAGCCCCAGCATTTT.

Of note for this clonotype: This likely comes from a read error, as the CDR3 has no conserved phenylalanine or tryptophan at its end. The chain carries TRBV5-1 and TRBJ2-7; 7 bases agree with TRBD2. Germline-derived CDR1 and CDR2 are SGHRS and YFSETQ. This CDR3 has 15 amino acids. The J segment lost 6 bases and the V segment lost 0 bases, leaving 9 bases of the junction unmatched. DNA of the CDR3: TGCGCCAGCAGCTTGGCCAGCCAGCGGGGTAGCGAGCAGTACTTA. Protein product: CASSLASQRGSEQYL.

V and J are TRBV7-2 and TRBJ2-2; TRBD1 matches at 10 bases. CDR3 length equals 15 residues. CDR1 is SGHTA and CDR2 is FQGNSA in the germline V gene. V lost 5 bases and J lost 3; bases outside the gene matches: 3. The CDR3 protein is CASSKGQGYTGELFF. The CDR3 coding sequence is TGTGCCAGCAGCAAGGGACAGGGGTACACCGGGGAGCTGTTTTTT.

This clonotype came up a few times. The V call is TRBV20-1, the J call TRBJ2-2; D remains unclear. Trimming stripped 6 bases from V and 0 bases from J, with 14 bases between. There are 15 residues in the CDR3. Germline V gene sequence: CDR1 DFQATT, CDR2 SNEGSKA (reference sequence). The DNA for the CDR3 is TGCAGTGCAGCCCGGGCGACCACGAACACCGGGGAGCTGTTTTTT. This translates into CSAARATTNTGELFF.

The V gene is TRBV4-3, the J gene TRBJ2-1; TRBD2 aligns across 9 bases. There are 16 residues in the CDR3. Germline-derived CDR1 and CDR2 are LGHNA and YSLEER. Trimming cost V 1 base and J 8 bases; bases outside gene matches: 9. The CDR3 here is CASSQGLAGSSHEQFF. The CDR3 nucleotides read TGCGCCAGCAGCCAAGGGCTAGCGGGAAGCTCGCATGAGCAGTTCTTC.

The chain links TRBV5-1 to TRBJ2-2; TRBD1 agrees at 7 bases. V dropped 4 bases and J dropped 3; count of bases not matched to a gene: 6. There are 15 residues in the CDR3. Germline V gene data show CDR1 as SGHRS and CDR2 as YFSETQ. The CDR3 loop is CASSEQGSYTGELFF. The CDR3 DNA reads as TGCGCCAGCAGCGAACAGGGGAGTTACACCGGGGAGCTGTTTTTT. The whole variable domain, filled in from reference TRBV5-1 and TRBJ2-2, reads KAGVTQTPRYLIKTRGQQVTLSCSPISGHRSVSWYQQTPGQGLQFLFEYFSETQRNKGNFPGRFSGRQFSNSRSEMNVSTLELGDSALYLCASSEQGSYTGELFFGEGSRLTVL.

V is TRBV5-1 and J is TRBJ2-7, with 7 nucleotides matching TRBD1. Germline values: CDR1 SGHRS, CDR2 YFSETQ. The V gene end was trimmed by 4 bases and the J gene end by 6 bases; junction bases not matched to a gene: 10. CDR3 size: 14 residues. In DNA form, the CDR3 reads TGCGCCAGCAGCCCCGGGACAGTGGGTCTCGAGCAGTACTTC. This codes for CASSPGTVGLEQYF.

The CDR3 DNA sequence: TGCAGTGCTAGAGATTTCGGCGGCACCGGGGAGCTGTTTTTT. Translation: CSARDFGGTGELFF. V usage is TRBV20-1 and J usage is TRBJ2-2; no clear D. CDR1 is DFQATT and CDR2 is SNEGSKA in the germline V gene (reference sequence). This CDR3 comprises 14 residues. Trimming removed 0 bases from V and 4 bases from J, with 9 bases in between.

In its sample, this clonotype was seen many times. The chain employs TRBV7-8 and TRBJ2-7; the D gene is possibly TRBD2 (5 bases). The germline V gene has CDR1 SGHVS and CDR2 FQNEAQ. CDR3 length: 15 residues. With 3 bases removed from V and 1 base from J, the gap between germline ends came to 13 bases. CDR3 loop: CASSFGLAESYEQYF. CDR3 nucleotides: TGTGCCAGCAGCTTCGGCCTAGCAGAGTCCTACGAGCAGTACTTC. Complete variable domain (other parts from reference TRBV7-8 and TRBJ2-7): GAGVSQSPRYKVAKRGQDVALRCDPISGHVSLFWYQQALGQGPEFLTYFQNEAQLDKSGLPSDRFFAERPEGSVSTLKIQRTQQEDSAVYLCASSFGLAESYEQYFGPGTRLTVT.

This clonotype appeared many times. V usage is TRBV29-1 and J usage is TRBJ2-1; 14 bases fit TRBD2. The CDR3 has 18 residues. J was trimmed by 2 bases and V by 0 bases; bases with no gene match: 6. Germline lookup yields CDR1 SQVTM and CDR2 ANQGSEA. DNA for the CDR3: TGCAGCGTTGAAGAGGGACTAGCGGGAGCCAGAGCCTACAATGAGCAGTTCTTC. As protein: CSVEEGLAGARAYNEQFF.

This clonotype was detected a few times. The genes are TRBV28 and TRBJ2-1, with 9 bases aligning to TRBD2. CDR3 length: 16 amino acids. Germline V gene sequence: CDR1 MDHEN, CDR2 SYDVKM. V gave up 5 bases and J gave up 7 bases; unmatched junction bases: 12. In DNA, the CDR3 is TGTGCCAGCAGTACTAGGCCTAGCGGGGTCAGGAATGAGCAGTTCTTC. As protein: CASSTRPSGVRNEQFF.

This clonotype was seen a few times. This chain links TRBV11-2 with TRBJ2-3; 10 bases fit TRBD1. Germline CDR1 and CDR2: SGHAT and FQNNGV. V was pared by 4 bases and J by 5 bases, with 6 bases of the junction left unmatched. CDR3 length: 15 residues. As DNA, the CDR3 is TGTGCCAGCAGCTATCCCGGGACAGGGGTAGATACGCAGTATTTT. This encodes CASSYPGTGVDTQYF.

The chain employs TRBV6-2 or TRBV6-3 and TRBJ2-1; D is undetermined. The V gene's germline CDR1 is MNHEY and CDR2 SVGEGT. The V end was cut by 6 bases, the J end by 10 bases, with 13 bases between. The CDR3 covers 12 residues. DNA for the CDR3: TGTGCCAGCAGCCCACCCCAGGAGGAGCAGTTCTTC. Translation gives CASSPPQEEQFF.

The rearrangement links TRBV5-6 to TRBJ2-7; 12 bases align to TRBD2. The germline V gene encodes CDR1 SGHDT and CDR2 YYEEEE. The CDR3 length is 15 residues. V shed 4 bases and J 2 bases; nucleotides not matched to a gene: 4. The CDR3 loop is CASSQLAGGTYEQYF. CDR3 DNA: TGTGCCAGCAGCCAACTAGCGGGAGGCACCTACGAGCAGTACTTC.

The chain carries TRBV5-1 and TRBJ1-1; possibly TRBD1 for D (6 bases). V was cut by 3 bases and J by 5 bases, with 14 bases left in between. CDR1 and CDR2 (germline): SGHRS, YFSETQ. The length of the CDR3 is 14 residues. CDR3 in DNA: TGCGCCAGCAGCTCGTACACAGGGTGGACTGAAGCTTTCTTT. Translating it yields CASSSYTGWTEAFF.

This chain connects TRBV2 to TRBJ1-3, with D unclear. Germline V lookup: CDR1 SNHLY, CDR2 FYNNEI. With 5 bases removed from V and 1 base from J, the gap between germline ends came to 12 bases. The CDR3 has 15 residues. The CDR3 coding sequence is TGTGCCAGCAGTCGAGTGGGGAGATCTGGAAACACCATATATTTT. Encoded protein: CASSRVGRSGNTIYF.

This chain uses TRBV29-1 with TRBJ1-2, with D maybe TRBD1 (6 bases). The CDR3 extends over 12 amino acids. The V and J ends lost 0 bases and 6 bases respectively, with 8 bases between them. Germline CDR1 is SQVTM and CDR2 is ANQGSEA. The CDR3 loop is CSVEDRGNGYTF. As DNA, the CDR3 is TGCAGCGTTGAAGACAGGGGTAATGGCTACACCTTC.

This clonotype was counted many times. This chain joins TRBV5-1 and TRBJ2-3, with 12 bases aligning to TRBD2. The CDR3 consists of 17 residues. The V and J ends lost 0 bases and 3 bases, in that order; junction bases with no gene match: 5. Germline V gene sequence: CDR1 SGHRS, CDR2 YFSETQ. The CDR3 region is CASSLASTSGGTDTQYF. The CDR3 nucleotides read TGCGCCAGCAGCTTGGCCTCGACTAGCGGGGGAACAGATACGCAGTATTTT.

CDR3 bases: TGTGCCAGCAGCTTAGAGGGGGGAGGCGGGGAGCTGTTTTTT. It yields the protein CASSLEGGGGELFF. The V call is TRBV7-8, the J call TRBJ2-2; D is tentatively TRBD1 or TRBD2 (6 bases each). Between the trimmed V and J ends, which lost 1 base and 7 bases, there was a span of 10 bases. The CDR3 is 14 residues long. Germline V gene lookup returns CDR1 SGHVS and CDR2 FQNEAQ.

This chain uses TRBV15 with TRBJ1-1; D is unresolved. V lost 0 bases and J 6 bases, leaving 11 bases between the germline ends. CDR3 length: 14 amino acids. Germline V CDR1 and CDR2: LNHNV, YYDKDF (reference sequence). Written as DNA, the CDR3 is TGTGCCACCAGCAGAGATGGCCGGCTATCTGAAGCTTTCTTT. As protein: CATSRDGRLSEAFF. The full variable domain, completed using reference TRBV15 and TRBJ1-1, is DAMVIQNPRYQVTQFGKPVTLSCSQTLNHNVMYWYQQKSSQAPKLLFHYYDKDFNNEADTPDNFQSRRPNTSFCFLDIRSPGLGDTAMYLCATSRDGRLSEAFFGQGTRLTVV.

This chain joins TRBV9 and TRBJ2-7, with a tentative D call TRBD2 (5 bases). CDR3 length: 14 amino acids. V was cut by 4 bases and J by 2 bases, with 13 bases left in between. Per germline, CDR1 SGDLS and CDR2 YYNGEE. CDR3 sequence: CASSPEGRTYEQYF. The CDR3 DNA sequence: TGTGCCAGCAGCCCCGAGGGTAGAACCTACGAGCAGTACTTC.

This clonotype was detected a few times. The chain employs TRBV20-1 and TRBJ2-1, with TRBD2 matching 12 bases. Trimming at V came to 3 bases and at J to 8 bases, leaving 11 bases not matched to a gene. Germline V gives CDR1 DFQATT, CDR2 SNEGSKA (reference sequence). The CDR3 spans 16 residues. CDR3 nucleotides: TGCAGTGCTAGTCAGACGACTAGCGGGAGAGGCGATGAGCAGTTCTTC. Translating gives CSASQTTSGRGDEQFF.

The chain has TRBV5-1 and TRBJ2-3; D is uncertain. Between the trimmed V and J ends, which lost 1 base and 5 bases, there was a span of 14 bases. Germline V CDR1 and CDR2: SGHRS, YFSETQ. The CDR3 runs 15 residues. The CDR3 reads CASSLQQPDLDTQYF. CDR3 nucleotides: TGCGCCAGCAGCTTGCAGCAACCCGACCTAGATACGCAGTATTTT. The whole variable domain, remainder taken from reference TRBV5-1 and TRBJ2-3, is KAGVTQTPRYLIKTRGQQVTLSCSPISGHRSVSWYQQTPGQGLQFLFEYFSETQRNKGNFPGRFSGRQFSNSRSEMNVSTLELGDSALYLCASSLQQPDLDTQYFGPGTRLTVL.

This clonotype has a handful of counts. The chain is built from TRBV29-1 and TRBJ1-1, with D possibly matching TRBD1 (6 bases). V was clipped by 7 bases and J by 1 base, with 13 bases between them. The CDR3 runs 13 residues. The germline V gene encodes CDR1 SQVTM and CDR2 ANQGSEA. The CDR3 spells CSANRVGNTEAFF. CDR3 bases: TGCAGCGCAAACAGGGTTGGGAACACTGAAGCTTTCTTT.

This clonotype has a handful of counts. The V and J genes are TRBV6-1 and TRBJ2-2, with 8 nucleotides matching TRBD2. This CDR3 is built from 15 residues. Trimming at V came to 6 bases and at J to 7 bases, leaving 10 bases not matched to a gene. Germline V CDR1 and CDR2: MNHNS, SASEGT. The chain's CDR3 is CASRPGGGKIGELFF. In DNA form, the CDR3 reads TGTGCCAGCAGGCCGGGCGGGGGGAAAATCGGGGAGCTGTTTTTT.

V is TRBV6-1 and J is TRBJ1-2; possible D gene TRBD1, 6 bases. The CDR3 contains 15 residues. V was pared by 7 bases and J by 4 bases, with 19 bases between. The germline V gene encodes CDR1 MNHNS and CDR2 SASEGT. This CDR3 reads CASTPATGLIYGYTF. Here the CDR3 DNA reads TGTGCCAGCACCCCCGCTACAGGGTTGATCTATGGCTACACCTTC.

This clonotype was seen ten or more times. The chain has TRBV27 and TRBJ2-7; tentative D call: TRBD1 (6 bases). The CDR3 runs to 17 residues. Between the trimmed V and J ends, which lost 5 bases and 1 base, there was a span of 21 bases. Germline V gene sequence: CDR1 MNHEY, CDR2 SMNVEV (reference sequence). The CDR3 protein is CASSRYLHDRSSYEQYF. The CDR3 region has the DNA TGTGCCAGCAGTCGTTATCTTCACGACAGGAGTTCCTACGAGCAGTACTTC.

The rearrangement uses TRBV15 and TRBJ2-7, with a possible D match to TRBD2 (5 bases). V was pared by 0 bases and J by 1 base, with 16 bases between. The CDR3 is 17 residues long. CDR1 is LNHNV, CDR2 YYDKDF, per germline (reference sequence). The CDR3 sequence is CATSRDRARVVSYEQYF. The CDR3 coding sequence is TGTGCCACCAGCAGAGATCGGGCGAGGGTCGTTTCCTACGAGCAGTACTTC.